The clone carrying this TCR beta chain appeared a few times. Antigen: not known. In TCRdb, the RACE reads were re-called with MiXCR into one record per CDR3 protein. The sample includes 85,000 to 95,000 distinct CDR3 sequences, approximately 11% of them seen just once. This sample is drawn from a study of human T cells and chemical hapten exposure. For the study at large: Patch tests of 0.01% DPC on the upper back were read at 6 days. The cohort included alopecia areata under or over 50% scalp, totalis and universalis. General study results and limits: TCRs above 1 in 1000 frequency stayed constant with DPC sensitization.

This sample's time point: patch test 2, 6 weeks after DPC sensitization. The treatment: therapeutic diphenylcyclopropenone sensitization with weekly scalp DPC. V lost 0 bases, J lost 3 bases, and 4 bases stayed unmatched. This CDR3 spans 17 amino acids. The germline CDR1 and CDR2 sequences are MNHEY and SVGEGT. The sequencing here drew on whole blood, taken in connection with sensitization to the hapten diphenylcyclopropenone (DPC). This TCR was sampled from a man aged 35 to 55 with alopecia areata. Some clones in this sample may be carry-over from other donors' samples. The chain joins TRBV6-2 or TRBV6-3 to TRBJ2-1, with 11 bases identical to TRBD2. Here the CDR3 reads CASSYSPTSGIYNEQFF. CDR3 sequence (DNA): TGTGCCAGCAGTTACTCACCGACTAGCGGGATCTACAATGAGCAGTTCTTC.